The 23 T cell receptor beta chains given below trace back to one sample, sequenced in a study of blood T cell repertoires in COVID-19. Only in-frame clones appear in the TCRdb table, and some are missing; sequencing was by immunoSEQ multiplex PCR. The data hold around 130,000 clones, with about four fifths observed a single time. Sequencing used peripheral blood. Receptors were obtained from a man aged 40-49 years with active or convalescent COVID-19.

V gene TRBV5-1 combines with J gene TRBJ2-2, with TRBD2 matching 7 bases. V dropped 4 bases and J dropped 2; count of bases not matched to a gene: 2. The CDR3 runs to 14 residues. Germline lookup yields CDR1 SGHRS and CDR2 YFSETQ. The CDR3 DNA follows: TGCGCCAGCAGCCGGGACTACAACACCGGGGAGCTGTTTTTT. It encodes CASSRDYNTGELFF.

J is TRBJ2-7 and V is TRBV11-1; no clear D gene. V dropped 5 bases and J dropped 6 bases, with 11 bases sitting between them. The CDR3 sequence is 12 residues long. Looked up from germline, CDR1 is SGHAT and CDR2 is FQDESV (reference sequence). The CDR3 protein is CASSAHRPEQYF. The CDR3 coding sequence is TGTGCCAGCAGCGCCCACAGACCCGAGCAGTACTTC.

The rearrangement links TRBV3-1 (or the pseudogene TRBV3-2) to TRBJ2-4, with D perhaps matching TRBD2 (5 bases). Germline V gene data show CDR1 as LGHDT and CDR2 as YNNKEL (reference sequence). This CDR3 has 12 residues. The V end was cut by 4 bases, the J end by 6 bases, with 7 bases between. The CDR3 is CASSLGVNIQYF. The CDR3 bases are TGTGCCAGCAGCCTCGGGGTAAACATTCAGTACTTC.

This chain connects TRBV10-3 to TRBJ1-4; no reliable D call. The CDR3 consists of 14 residues. V lost 5 bases, J lost 4 bases, and 11 bases lay in between. The germline V gene encodes CDR1 ENHRY and CDR2 SYGVKD. The CDR3: CAISLRDYNEKLFF. Written as DNA, the CDR3 is TGTGCCATCAGTCTCCGGGATTATAATGAAAAACTGTTTTTT.

V is TRBV27 and J is TRBJ1-3; 8 bases align to TRBD1. This CDR3 comprises 18 residues. Trimming removed 5 bases from V and 0 bases from J; junction bases left unmatched: 12. Looked up from germline, CDR1 is MNHEY and CDR2 is SMNVEV (reference sequence). The CDR3 DNA reads TGTGCCAGCAGTCCGGACAGGGCCCCTACCAACTCTGGAAACACCATATATTTT. As protein: CASSPDRAPTNSGNTIYF.

The V gene is TRBV6-6, the J gene TRBJ1-2; the match to TRBD1 covers 7 bases. The CDR3 loop spans 14 amino acids. Germline CDR1 MNHNY, CDR2 SVGAGI (reference sequence). The V gene end was trimmed by 5 bases and the J gene end by 4 bases; junction bases not matched to a gene: 7. The CDR3, as DNA: TGTGCCAGCAGTACAAAACAGGGGCTCTATGGCTACACCTTC. Its translation is CASSTKQGLYGYTF.

The chain employs TRBV27 and TRBJ2-7; 7 bases agree with TRBD1. The CDR3 is 14 residues long. With V trimmed by 4 bases and J by 3 bases, 6 bases remained unmatched. CDR1 and CDR2 (germline): MNHEY, SMNVEV (reference sequence). Written as DNA, the CDR3 is TGTGCCAGCAGTTCCGGCGACAGGGTCTACGAGCAGTACTTC. It codes for CASSSGDRVYEQYF.

This chain uses TRBV3-1 (or the pseudogene TRBV3-2) with TRBJ1-2; no clear D gene. Trimming took 0 bases from V and 0 from J, leaving 8 bases between them. Germline values: CDR1 LGHDT, CDR2 YNNKEL (reference sequence). The CDR3 extends over 15 amino acids. CDR3 protein: CASSQESRANYGYTF. CDR3 in DNA: TGTGCCAGCAGCCAAGAGTCGAGGGCTAACTATGGCTACACCTTC.

Comment on this clone: The same CDR3 arises from other DNA sequences in this sample as well. The chain joins TRBV5-1 to TRBJ2-7, with D perhaps matching TRBD1 (5 bases). From germline, CDR1 is SGHRS and CDR2 YFSETQ. Trimming left V 0 bases short and J 1 base short, with 8 bases between. This CDR3 spans 14 amino acids. DNA of the CDR3: TGCGCCAGCAGCTTGGAGGCAGGGTCCTACGAGCAGTACTTC. This gives the protein CASSLEAGSYEQYF.

The chain joins TRBV15 to TRBJ1-6; D gene unclear. The V gene's germline CDR1 is LNHNV and CDR2 YYDKDF (reference sequence). The V and J ends lost 0 bases and 0 bases respectively, with 15 bases between them. This CDR3 has 19 residues. CDR3 nucleotides: TGTGCCACCAGCAGAGATGTTACCGGAGGTAGCTCCTATAATTCACCCCTCCACTTT. Translation: CATSRDVTGGSSYNSPLHF.

The chain joins TRBV7-9 to TRBJ2-5, with 8 nucleotides matching TRBD1. Germline lookup yields CDR1 SEHNR and CDR2 FQNEAQ (reference sequence). This CDR3 comprises 15 residues. The trim removed 5 bases at V and 2 bases at J, leaving 7 bases unmatched. The CDR3 here is CASSRYRDRQETQYF. The DNA for the CDR3 is TGTGCCAGCAGCCGGTACCGGGACAGGCAAGAGACCCAGTACTTC.

V is TRBV6-2 or TRBV6-3 and J is TRBJ2-5, with 10 bases that match TRBD2. Germline V gene data show CDR1 as MNHEY and CDR2 as SVGEGT. Unmatched junction bases numbered 5, after V lost 2 bases and J lost 5 bases. The CDR3 consists of 15 residues. CDR3 region: CASSYERGGGETQYF. CDR3 sequence (DNA): TGTGCCAGCAGTTACGAGCGGGGGGGCGGGGAGACCCAGTACTTC.

CDR3 sequence: CSVVFGGSNQPQHF. The DNA for the CDR3 is TGCAGCGTTGTATTCGGGGGGAGCAATCAGCCCCAGCATTTT. V and J are TRBV29-1 and TRBJ1-5; D might be TRBD1 (5 bases). The V gene lost 4 bases and the J gene lost 1 base, with 11 bases spanning the gap. The CDR3 is 14 residues long. Germline V CDR1 and CDR2: SQVTM, ANQGSEA.

This clone was observed a handful of times. This rearrangement joins TRBV7-2 to TRBJ2-3; 7 bases map to TRBD2. The CDR3 has 17 amino acids. Germline lookup yields CDR1 SGHTA and CDR2 FQGNSA. The V and J ends lost 5 bases and 5 bases, in that order; junction bases with no gene match: 16. The CDR3 coding sequence is TGTGCCAGCAGCGAGTGGAGGGACTATGGACTCGGAGATACGCAGTATTTT. This sequence encodes CASSEWRDYGLGDTQYF.

The chain combines TRBV10-1 with TRBJ2-3; D unresolved. The CDR3 spans 15 residues. Trimming took off 0 bases at V and 0 bases at J, with 7 bases between the two ends. Germline lookup yields CDR1 WNHNN and CDR2 SYGVQD (reference sequence). CDR3 sequence: CASSESGRSTDTQYF. CDR3 nucleotides: TGCGCCAGCAGTGAGTCGGGCAGGAGCACAGATACGCAGTATTTT.

The V and J genes are TRBV7-9 and TRBJ2-1; 10 nucleotides align to TRBD2. With 5 bases clipped from V and 2 bases from J, the junction kept 3 bases outside the gene matches. Germline V gene sequence: CDR1 SEHNR, CDR2 FQNEAQ (reference sequence). This CDR3 has 15 residues. CDR3 amino acids: CASSHSGGAYNEQFF. In DNA form, the CDR3 reads TGTGCCAGCAGCCACAGCGGGGGGGCCTACAATGAGCAGTTCTTC.

This chain uses TRBV6-5 with TRBJ2-1; D might be TRBD1 (5 bases). The V end was cut by 0 bases, the J end by 3 bases, with 6 bases between. CDR1 and CDR2 (germline): MNHEY, SVGAGI. CDR3 length: 14 amino acids. The CDR3 loop is CASSYSDSYNEQFF. CDR3 in DNA: TGTGCCAGCAGTTACTCAGACAGCTACAATGAGCAGTTCTTC.

The V gene is TRBV5-1, the J gene TRBJ2-3; the match to TRBD2 covers 10 bases. The J segment lost 2 bases and the V segment lost 0 bases, leaving 6 bases of the junction unmatched. The V gene's germline CDR1 is SGHRS and CDR2 YFSETQ. This CDR3 has 17 amino acids. The CDR3 DNA reads TGCGCCAGCAGCTTGGGGCGGCTAGCGGGGGTCACAGATACGCAGTATTTT. This encodes CASSLGRLAGVTDTQYF. Full variable domain (rest looked up from reference TRBV5-1 and TRBJ2-3): KAGVTQTPRYLIKTRGQQVTLSCSPISGHRSVSWYQQTPGQGLQFLFEYFSETQRNKGNFPGRFSGRQFSNSRSEMNVSTLELGDSALYLCASSLGRLAGVTDTQYFGPGTRLTVL.

The J gene is TRBJ2-5, the V gene TRBV7-9; 7 bases are shared with TRBD2. With 7 bases clipped from V and 1 base from J, the junction kept 12 bases outside the gene matches. The CDR3 consists of 16 residues. CDR1 and CDR2 (germline): SEHNR, FQNEAQ (reference sequence). CDR3 sequence (DNA): TGTGCCAGCATTCCTCCCCCGGGGGGTTTCCAAGAGACCCAGTACTTC. Translating gives CASIPPPGGFQETQYF. The variable domain in full, with the rest retrieved from reference TRBV7-9 and TRBJ2-5, is DTGVSQNPRHKITKRGQNVTFRCDPISEHNRLYWYRQTLGQGPEFLTYFQNEAQLEKSRLLSDRFSAERPKGSFSTLEIQRTEQGDSAMYLCASIPPPGGFQETQYFGPGTRLLVL.

This clone was seen a single time. The V gene is TRBV29-1, the J gene TRBJ1-1; D is perhaps TRBD1 (5 bases). CDR1 SQVTM and CDR2 ANQGSEA come from the germline V gene. This CDR3 comprises 13 residues. V lost 3 bases and J 1 base, leaving 9 bases between the germline ends. The CDR3 is CSVDLGANTEAFF. DNA for the CDR3: TGCAGCGTTGACTTAGGGGCGAACACTGAAGCTTTCTTT. Combining the CDR3 with reference TRBV29-1 and TRBJ1-1 gives the whole variable domain SAVISQKPSRDICQRGTSLTIQCQVDSQVTMMFWYRQQPGQSLTLIATANQGSEATYESGFVIDKFPISRPNLTFSTLTVSNMSPEDSSIYLCSVDLGANTEAFFGQGTRLTVV.

The chain employs TRBV4-3 and TRBJ2-2, with 9 bases fitting TRBD2. The CDR3 is 17 residues long. With 0 bases clipped from V and 0 bases from J, the junction kept 2 bases outside the gene matches. Looked up from germline, CDR1 is LGHNA and CDR2 is YSLEER. CDR3 bases: TGCGCCAGCAGCCAAGAGCTAGCGGGGTCGAACACCGGGGAGCTGTTTTTT. It specifies CASSQELAGSNTGELFF.

This rearrangement joins TRBV3-1 (or the pseudogene TRBV3-2) to TRBJ2-7; D remains unclear. CDR3 length: 17 residues. The V gene's germline CDR1 is LGHDT and CDR2 YNNKEL (reference sequence). V was trimmed by 0 bases and J by 2 bases, leaving 17 bases between them. The CDR3 region is CASSQDRTVQLAYEQYF. CDR3 nucleotide sequence: TGTGCCAGCAGCCAAGACCGAACGGTACAGCTTGCCTACGAGCAGTACTTC.

The rearrangement joins TRBV15 to TRBJ2-7; 9 nucleotides line up with TRBD2. The CDR3 extends over 16 amino acids. Germline loops: CDR1 LNHNV, CDR2 YYDKDF (reference sequence). The trim removed 0 bases at V and 2 bases at J, leaving 5 bases unmatched. CDR3 loop: CATSREGGLATYEQYF. Here the CDR3 DNA reads TGTGCCACCAGCAGAGAAGGGGGACTAGCAACCTACGAGCAGTACTTC.